This TCR beta chain was recorded in a study of T cells in localized non-small cell lung cancer. Between the trimmed V and J ends, which lost 6 bases and 4 bases, there was a span of 7 bases. Per germline, CDR1 MDHEN and CDR2 SYDVKM. There are 12 residues in the CDR3. This clone appeared a single time. Its specificity is unknown. Broader study findings: Exceeding tumor, uninvolved adjacent lung had the highest T cell clonality. Elevated blood T cell density was associated with longer overall survival. Because sequencing included only one region (of the tumor), heterogeneity remains possible.

The table came from immunoSEQ multiplex PCR; TCRdb's copy has only in-frame clones and leaves some out. The profile shows about 82,000 clones, over 70% of them singletons. The input for sequencing was PBMCs, taken before any cancer treatment. The V call is TRBV28, the J call TRBJ2-1, with D possibly called TRBD1 or TRBD2 (5 bases each). The TCR comes from a man aged 40-75 years with stage II squamous cell lung carcinoma. CDR3 loop: CASSEGYNEQFF. CDR3 nucleotide sequence: TGTGCCAGCAGCGAGGGGTACAATGAGCAGTTCTTC.